Below, 3 T cell receptor beta chains from the same sample are listed, as sequenced in a study of blood T cell repertoires in COVID-19. Clones were read by immunoSEQ multiplex PCR, and TCRdb kept only the in-frame ones, dropping some. The repertoire consists of about 280,000 clones, with about 82% occurring once and the leading ten covering around 5.5%. What was sequenced was peripheral blood. The receptor set was obtained from a man aged 45-60 years with active or convalescent COVID-19.

The genes are TRBV5-6 and TRBJ2-2, with 8 bases aligning to TRBD1. Germline V gene data show CDR1 as SGHDT and CDR2 as YYEEEE. This CDR3 comprises 14 residues. The ends lost 6 bases at V and 6 bases at J; junction bases unmatched: 7. This chain's CDR3 is CASIRGQASGELFF. CDR3 bases: TGTGCCAGCATCCGGGGACAGGCCTCCGGGGAGCTGTTTTTT.

V gene TRBV12-3 or TRBV12-4 combines with J gene TRBJ1-5, with 8 positions matching TRBD1. Unmatched junction bases numbered 1, after V lost 6 bases and J lost 6 bases. The CDR3 has 12 residues. In nucleotides, the CDR3 is TGTGCCAGCAGGGACAGGGCTCAGCCCCAGCATTTT. Amino acid sequence: CASRDRAQPQHF.

The genes are TRBV19 and TRBJ2-2, with 8 positions matching TRBD2. Germline CDR1 reads LNHDA; CDR2 reads SQIVND (reference sequence). With V trimmed by 8 bases and J by 4 bases, 18 bases remained unmatched. CDR3 length equals 18 residues. CDR3 DNA sequence: TGTGCCAGTTCACAATCCCCTTTCAGCGGGAGAGGCACCGGGGAGCTGTTTTTT. It is translated as CASSQSPFSGRGTGELFF.